These 10 T cell receptor beta chains came from one sample sequenced in a study of chemoradiotherapy in HPV16-positive cancers. TCRdb's copy holds only in-frame clones and misses some; the assay was immunoSEQ multiplex PCR. The data contain approximately 11,000 clones, 91% of them seen just once; the ten biggest clones take up roughly 1.8%. The material was blood, obtained from a patient who underwent chemoradiotherapy. The receptors here all came from a human donor with HPV-associated anogenital cancer.

The J gene is TRBJ2-2, the V gene TRBV7-8; the D is unclear. The V gene's germline CDR1 is SGHVS and CDR2 FQNEAQ. CDR3 length: 15 amino acids. V was cut by 5 bases and J by 1 base, with 11 bases left in between. The CDR3 DNA follows: TGTGCCAGCAGCCCATGGGCAGGGAACACCGGGGAGCTGTTTTTT. This codes for CASSPWAGNTGELFF.

The CDR3 nucleotides read TGTGCCAGCAGCTTAGAGGGACAGGGAGATGGCTACACCTTC. Amino acids: CASSLEGQGDGYTF. The chain links TRBV7-9 to TRBJ1-2; 9 nucleotides match TRBD1. The CDR3 extends over 14 amino acids. The germline gives CDR1 SEHNR, CDR2 FQNEAQ (reference sequence). J gave up 6 bases and V 1 base, and 3 bases lay outside the gene matches.

This rearrangement joins TRBV6-1 to TRBJ1-1, with TRBD1 matching 7 bases. V shed 6 bases and J 7 bases; nucleotides not matched to a gene: 8. Germline V gives CDR1 MNHNS, CDR2 SASEGT. This CDR3 has 13 amino acids. The CDR3 protein is CASRTTGVGEAFF. The CDR3 region has the DNA TGTGCCAGCAGGACTACAGGGGTGGGTGAAGCTTTCTTT.

The CDR3 spells CASSLWADGASGNTIYF. CDR3 nucleotide sequence: TGTGCCAGCAGCTTATGGGCAGACGGAGCCTCTGGAAACACCATATATTTT. This chain uses TRBV11-2 with TRBJ1-3; no definite D call. Germline-derived CDR1 and CDR2 are SGHAT and FQNNGV. This CDR3 region has 17 residues. The V and J ends lost 2 bases and 0 bases respectively, with 14 bases between them.

The chain has TRBV23-1 and TRBJ1-4, with 8 bases aligning to TRBD1. Being an ORF, TRBV23-1 has a function that is uncertain. Germline trimming cut 5 bases from V and 8 bases from J; bases unmatched to any gene: 19. The CDR3 consists of 18 residues. CDR3 residues: CASSGMDRASGRREKLFF. CDR3 nucleotides: TGCGCCAGCAGTGGTATGGACAGGGCTTCCGGGAGGCGCGAAAAACTGTTTTTT.

CDR3 residues: CATRLGATDTQYF. The CDR3 DNA is TGTGCCACGCGTCTCGGGGCCACAGATACGCAGTATTTT. The chain couples TRBV27 to TRBJ2-3; D possibly matches TRBD1 or TRBD2 (5 bases each). Trimming pared 10 bases from V and 2 bases from J, leaving 13 bases between. The CDR3 is 13 amino acids. Per the germline V gene, CDR1 is MNHEY and CDR2 is SMNVEV (reference sequence).

The gene calls are TRBV7-3 and TRBJ1-2; 9 bases match TRBD1. Trimming removed 1 base from V and 8 bases from J; junction bases left unmatched: 2. Germline V CDR1 and CDR2: SGHTA, FQGTGA. CDR3 size: 13 residues. The CDR3 DNA is TGTGCCAGCAGCTTAAGGACAGGGGTCGGCTACACCTTC. Translating gives CASSLRTGVGYTF.

In its sample, this clone was seen once. The chain has TRBV6-1 and TRBJ1-2; D remains unclear. Trimming took 9 bases from V and 2 from J, leaving 10 bases between them. Germline V gene sequence: CDR1 MNHNS, CDR2 SASEGT. The CDR3 is 12 amino acids. The CDR3 nucleotides are TGTGCCAGTCGGAAGAGCAACTATGGCTACACCTTC. As protein: CASRKSNYGYTF.

This chain's CDR3 is CASRPQGAGANVLTF. CDR3 sequence (DNA): TGTGCCAGCAGACCACAGGGGGCTGGGGCCAACGTCCTGACTTTC. This sequence joins TRBV6-5 and TRBJ2-6; 8 positions match TRBD1. The germline CDR1 and CDR2 sequences are MNHEY and SVGAGI. The CDR3 totals 15 residues. After removal of 6 bases from V and 2 bases from J, the junction contained 3 bases not matched to a gene.

This clone appeared once. V gene TRBV27 combines with J gene TRBJ1-3, with D possibly TRBD1 on 6 matching bases. Looked up from germline, CDR1 is MNHEY and CDR2 is SMNVEV (reference sequence). V was cut by 0 bases and J by 0 bases, with 12 bases left in between. The CDR3 contains 17 residues. DNA of the CDR3: TGTGCCAGCAGTTTATCGAGGGACACTGACTCTGGAAACACCATATATTTT. It encodes CASSLSRDTDSGNTIYF.